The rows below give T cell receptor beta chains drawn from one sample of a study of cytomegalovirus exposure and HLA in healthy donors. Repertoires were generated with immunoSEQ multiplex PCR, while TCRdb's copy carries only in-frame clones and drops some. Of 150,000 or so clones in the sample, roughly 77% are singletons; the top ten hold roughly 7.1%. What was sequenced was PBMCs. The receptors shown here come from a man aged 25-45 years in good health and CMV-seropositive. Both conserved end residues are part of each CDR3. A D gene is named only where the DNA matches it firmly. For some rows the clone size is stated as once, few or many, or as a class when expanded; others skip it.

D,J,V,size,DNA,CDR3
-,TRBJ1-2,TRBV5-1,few,TGCGCCAGCAGCTTGCCCGGGTCTTCTAACTATGGCTACACCTTC,CASSLPGSSNYGYTF
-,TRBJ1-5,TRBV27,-,TGTGCCAGCAGACCCCAGGGTACGAGCAATCAGCCCCAGCATTTT,CASRPQGTSNQPQHF
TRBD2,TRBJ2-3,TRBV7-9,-,TGTGCCAGCAGCCAAATGACTAGCGGCACAGATACGCAGTATTTT,CASSQMTSGTDTQYF
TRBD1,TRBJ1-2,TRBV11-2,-,TGTGCCAGCAGCTTAGTAAGGCCATACCGGGACAGTCCTGGGGGCTACACCTTC,CASSLVRPYRDSPGGYTF
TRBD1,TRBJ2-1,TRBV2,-,TGTGCCAGCAGACCGACAGGGGGATCCTACAATGAGCAGTTCTTC,CASRPTGGSYNEQFF
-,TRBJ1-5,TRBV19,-,TGTGCCAGTAGTATAGCTCTTCAGCCCCAGCATTTT,CASSIALQPQHF
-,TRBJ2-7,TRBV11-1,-,TGTGCCAGCAGCTCCGCCTACGAGCAGTACTTC,CASSSAYEQYF
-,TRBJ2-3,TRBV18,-,TGTGCCAGCTCACCAGGGGAAGGGGGCACAGATACGCAGTATTTT,CASSPGEGGTDTQYF
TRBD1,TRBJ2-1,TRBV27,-,TGTGCCAGCAGTCCCGGGACAGTTTTCAATGAGCAGTTCTTC,CASSPGTVFNEQFF
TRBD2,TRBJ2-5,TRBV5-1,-,TGCGCCAGCAGTCGGGCGGGGGGAACCGAAGAGACCCAGTACTTC,CASSRAGGTEETQYF
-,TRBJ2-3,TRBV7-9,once,TGTGCCAGCAGCTTAGAGGGGGCAGATACGCAGTATTTT,CASSLEGADTQYF
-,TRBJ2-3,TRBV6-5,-,TGTGCCAGCAGTTTCTTACTCACAGATACGCAGTATTTT,CASSFLLTDTQYF
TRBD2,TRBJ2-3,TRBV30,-,TGTGCCTGGAGGAAAGCGGGAGTTACAGATACGCAGTATTTT,CAWRKAGVTDTQYF
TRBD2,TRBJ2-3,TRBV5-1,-,TGCGCCAGCAGCACCTTACTAGCGGGAAGCACAGATACGCAGTATTTT,CASSTLLAGSTDTQYF
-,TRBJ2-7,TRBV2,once,TGTGCCAGCAGGGAAAACAGTTACGAGCAGTACTTC,CASRENSYEQYF
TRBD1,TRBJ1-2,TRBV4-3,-,TGCGCCAGCAGCCACTACCCCGGGACAGGGGCTGGCTACACCTTC,CASSHYPGTGAGYTF
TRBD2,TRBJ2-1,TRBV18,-,TGTGCCAGCTCTCCTACGGGAGGCCCCTACAATGAGCAGTTCTTC,CASSPTGGPYNEQFF
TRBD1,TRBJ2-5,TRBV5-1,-,TGCGCCAGCAGCTTAGGGACAGGGGGTTGGAGCCAAGAGACCCAGTACTTC,CASSLGTGGWSQETQYF
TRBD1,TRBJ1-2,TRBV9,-,TGTGCCAGCAGCGTAGGGACAGGGCTCCTTACCTCCTATGGCTACACCTTC,CASSVGTGLLTSYGYTF
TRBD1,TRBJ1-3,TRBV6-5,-,TGTGCCAGCAGTTACCTGGGACAGGGCGGAAACACCATATATTTT,CASSYLGQGGNTIYF
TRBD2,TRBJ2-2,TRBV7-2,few,TGTGCCAGCAGCGCCCGACTAGCGGGAGGGTGGGGCGGGGAGCTGTTTTTT,CASSARLAGGWGGELFF
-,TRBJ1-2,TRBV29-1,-,TGCAGCGTTGAAAGTCGGCAGGGGAACTATGGCTACACCTTC,CSVESRQGNYGYTF
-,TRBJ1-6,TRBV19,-,TGTGCCAGTAGTATACCAACGGGGAGCTCCTATAATTCACCCCTCCACTTT,CASSIPTGSSYNSPLHF
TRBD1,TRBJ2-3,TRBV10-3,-,TGTGCCATCAGTGGTACAGGGGCCGGCGCGGATACGCAGTATTTT,CAISGTGAGADTQYF
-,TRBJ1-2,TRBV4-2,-,TGTGCCAGCAGCCAAGATATTCCGGGACAAGGCTATGGCTACACCTTC,CASSQDIPGQGYGYTF
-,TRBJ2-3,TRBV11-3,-,TGTGCCAGCAGCTTAGGGGGCCACGGTACGCAGTATTTT,CASSLGGHGTQYF
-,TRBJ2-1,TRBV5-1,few,TGCGCCAGCAGCTTGGTTAGGAGCAATGAGCAGTTCTTC,CASSLVRSNEQFF
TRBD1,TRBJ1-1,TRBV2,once,TGTGCCAGTTTGACAGGGTTAACTGAAGCTTTCTTT,CASLTGLTEAFF
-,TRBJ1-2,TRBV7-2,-,TGTGCCAGCAGCTTAGTGGGGGACATCTCAGGGCATGGCTACACCTTC,CASSLVGDISGHGYTF
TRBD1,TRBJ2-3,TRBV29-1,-,TGCAGCGTTGAGAGGACAGGGAGCACAGATACGCAGTATTTT,CSVERTGSTDTQYF
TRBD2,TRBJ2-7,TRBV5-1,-,TGCGCCAGCAGCCGCAACCGACTAGCAACCATCTCCTACGAGCAGTACTTC,CASSRNRLATISYEQYF
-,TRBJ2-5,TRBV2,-,TGTGCCAGCAGTGAAGGCAGGGGGACTGAGACCCAGTACTTC,CASSEGRGTETQYF
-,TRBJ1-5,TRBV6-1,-,TGTGCCAGCGGGGGCTTTACAGGGTTCAATCAGCCCCAGCATTTT,CASGGFTGFNQPQHF
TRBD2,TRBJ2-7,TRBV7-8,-,TGTGCCAGCAGCCCGCGGGGGGCCTCCTACGAGCAGTACTTC,CASSPRGASYEQYF
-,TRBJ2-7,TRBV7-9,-,TGTGCCAGCAGAACCCAGGCCGGGGACGAGCAGTACTTC,CASRTQAGDEQYF
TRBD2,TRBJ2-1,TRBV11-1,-,TGTGCCAGCAGCCTACTAGCGGCGAGCTCCTACAATGAGCAGTTCTTC,CASSLLAASSYNEQFF
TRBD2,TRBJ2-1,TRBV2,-,TGTGCCAGCACTCCCGGTGGGGCGGGAGGGCCGCTTGAGCAGTTCTTC,CASTPGGAGGPLEQFF
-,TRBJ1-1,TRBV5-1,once,TGCGCCAGCAGCTTGGGAGAGAACAGGCTTTTCTATTGGGAAGCTTTCTTT,CASSLGENRLFYWEAFF
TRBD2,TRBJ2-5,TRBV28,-,TGTGCCAGTACTACGGGAGGGGGCCAAGAGACCCAGTACTTC,CASTTGGGQETQYF
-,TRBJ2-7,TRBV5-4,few,TGTGCCAGCAGCTTGGCGGCAGGGGAGGGGATACAGCAGTACTTC,CASSLAAGEGIQQYF
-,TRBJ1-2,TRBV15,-,TGTGCCACCAGCAGAGATATAACAGTTACTAACTATGGCTACACCTTC,CATSRDITVTNYGYTF
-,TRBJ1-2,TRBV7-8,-,TGTGCCAGCAGCTTAGATTGGGAGGGGGGTAAGGATGGCTACACCTTC,CASSLDWEGGKDGYTF
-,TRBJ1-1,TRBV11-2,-,TGTGCCAGCAGCCCCGGACACAACACTGAAGCTTTCTTT,CASSPGHNTEAFF
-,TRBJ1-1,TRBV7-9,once,TGTGCCAGCATCCCCCAGGGAGGTGGATTGAACACTGAAGCTTTCTTT,CASIPQGGGLNTEAFF
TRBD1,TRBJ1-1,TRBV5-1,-,TGCGCCAGCAGCCCCTTCCGGACAGGTACCAAGCTTGAAGCTTTCTTT,CASSPFRTGTKLEAFF
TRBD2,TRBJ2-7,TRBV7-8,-,TGTGCCAGCAGCATGGGACTAGATCCCTCCTACGAGCAGTACTTC,CASSMGLDPSYEQYF
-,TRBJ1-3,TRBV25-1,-,TGTGCCAGCAGTGATTCCGGGTCCGGAAACACCATATATTTT,CASSDSGSGNTIYF
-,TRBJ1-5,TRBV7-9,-,TGTGCCAGCAGCCTAGGTACTCCTGGCAATCAGCCCCAGCATTTT,CASSLGTPGNQPQHF
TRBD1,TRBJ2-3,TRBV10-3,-,TGTGCCACCAAGAACGGGACAGGGGGCTTTACAGATACGCAGTATTTT,CATKNGTGGFTDTQYF
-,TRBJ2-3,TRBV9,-,TGTGCCAGCAGCGTAGCAGGGAAGGATACGCAGTATTTT,CASSVAGKDTQYF
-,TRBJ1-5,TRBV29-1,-,TGCAGCGTTGCAGGGAGGGGCGATCAGCCCCAGCATTTT,CSVAGRGDQPQHF
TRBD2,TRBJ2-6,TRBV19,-,TGTGCCAGTCGGGGGGGTGGGGCCAACGTCCTGACTTTC,CASRGGGANVLTF